The clone carrying this T cell receptor beta chain was detected only a few times. The data originate from a study of blood T cells in healthy people across ages. For the second PCR, which ran for about 7 to 11 cycles, a sample-barcoded 5' primer and a J-beta primer mix were used. TCRdb re-called the 5' RACE reads with MiXCR, one entry per CDR3 protein. The data hold about 1.8 million distinct CDR3 sequences, with around half observed a single time. Per sample, a minimum of 6.5 million PBMCs were isolated. This sequence was found in a woman between 40 and 55 years old in good health. The specimen sequenced was blood.

CDR3: CASSEDRTGTDTQYF. DNA of the CDR3: TGCGCCAGCAGCGAGGACCGGACTGGCACAGATACGCAGTATTTT. V gene TRBV4-3 combines with J gene TRBJ2-3, with a possible D match to TRBD2 (5 bases). CDR3 length equals 15 residues. CDR1 and CDR2 (germline): LGHNA, YSLEER. Trimming took off 5 bases at V and 1 base at J, with 13 bases between the two ends.